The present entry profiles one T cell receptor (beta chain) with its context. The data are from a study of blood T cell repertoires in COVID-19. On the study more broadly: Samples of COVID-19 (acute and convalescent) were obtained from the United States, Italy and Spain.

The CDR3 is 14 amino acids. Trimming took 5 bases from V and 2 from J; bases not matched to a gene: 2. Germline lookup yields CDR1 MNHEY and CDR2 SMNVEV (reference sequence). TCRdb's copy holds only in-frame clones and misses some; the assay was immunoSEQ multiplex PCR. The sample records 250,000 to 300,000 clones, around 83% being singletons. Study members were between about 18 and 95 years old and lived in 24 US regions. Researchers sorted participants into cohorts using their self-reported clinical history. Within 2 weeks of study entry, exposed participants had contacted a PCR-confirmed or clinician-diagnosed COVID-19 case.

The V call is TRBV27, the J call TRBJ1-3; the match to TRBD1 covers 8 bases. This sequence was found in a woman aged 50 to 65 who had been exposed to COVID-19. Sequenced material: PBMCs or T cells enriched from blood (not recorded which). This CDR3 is CASSPRGPGNTIYF. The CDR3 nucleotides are TGTGCCAGCAGTCCCAGGGGGCCTGGAAACACCATATATTTT.